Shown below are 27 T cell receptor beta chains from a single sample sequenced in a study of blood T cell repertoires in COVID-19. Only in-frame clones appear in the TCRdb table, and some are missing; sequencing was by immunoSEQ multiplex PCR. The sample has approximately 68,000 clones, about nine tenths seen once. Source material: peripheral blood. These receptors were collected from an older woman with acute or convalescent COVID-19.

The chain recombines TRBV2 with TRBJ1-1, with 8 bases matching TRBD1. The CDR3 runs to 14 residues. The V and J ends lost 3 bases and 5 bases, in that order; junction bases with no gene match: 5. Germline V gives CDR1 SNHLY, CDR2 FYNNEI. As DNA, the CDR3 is TGTGCCAGCAGTGAGCGGCAGGGGGCGACTGAAGCTTTCTTT. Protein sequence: CASSERQGATEAFF.

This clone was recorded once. This chain's CDR3 is CASSLDRGQETQYF. CDR3 in DNA: TGCGCCAGCAGCTTAGACAGGGGGCAAGAGACCCAGTACTTC. The genes are TRBV5-1 and TRBJ2-5, with 9 bases that match TRBD1. The CDR3 extends over 14 amino acids. V was clipped by 2 bases and J by 2 bases; unmatched bases: 1. Germline-derived CDR1 and CDR2 are SGHRS and YFSETQ.

CDR3 sequence (DNA): TGCGCCAGCAGCTTGAATGGTCCTAGCGGGTTGGAGACCCAGTACTTC. Its protein is CASSLNGPSGLETQYF. The chain links TRBV5-1 to TRBJ2-5; 8 bases map to TRBD2. There are 16 residues in the CDR3. Germline trimming cut 1 base from V and 5 bases from J; bases unmatched to any gene: 10. Per germline, CDR1 SGHRS and CDR2 YFSETQ.

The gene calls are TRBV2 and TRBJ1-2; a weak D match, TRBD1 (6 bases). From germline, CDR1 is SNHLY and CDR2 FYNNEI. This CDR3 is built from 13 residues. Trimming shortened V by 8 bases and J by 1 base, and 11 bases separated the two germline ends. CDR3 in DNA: TGTGCCAGCGGCGGACAGCGTAACTATGGCTACACCTTC. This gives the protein CASGGQRNYGYTF.

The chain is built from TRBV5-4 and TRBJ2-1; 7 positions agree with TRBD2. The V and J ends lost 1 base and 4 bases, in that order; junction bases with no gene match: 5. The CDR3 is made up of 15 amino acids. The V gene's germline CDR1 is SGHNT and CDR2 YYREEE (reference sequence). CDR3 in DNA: TGTGCCAGCAGCTTGAGGCTAGCGGCTTACAATGAGCAGTTCTTC. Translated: CASSLRLAAYNEQFF.

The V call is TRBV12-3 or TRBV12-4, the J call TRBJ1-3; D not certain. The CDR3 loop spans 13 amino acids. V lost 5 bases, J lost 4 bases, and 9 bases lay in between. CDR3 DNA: TGTGCCAGCAGTCCAGTTTCGGGAAACACCATATATTTT. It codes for CASSPVSGNTIYF.

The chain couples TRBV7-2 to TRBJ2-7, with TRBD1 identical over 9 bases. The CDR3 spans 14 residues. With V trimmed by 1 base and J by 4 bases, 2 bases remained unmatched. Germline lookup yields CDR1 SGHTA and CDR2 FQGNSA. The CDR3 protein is CASSLDRGRYEQYF. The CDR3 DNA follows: TGTGCCAGCAGCTTAGACAGGGGGCGGTACGAGCAGTACTTC.

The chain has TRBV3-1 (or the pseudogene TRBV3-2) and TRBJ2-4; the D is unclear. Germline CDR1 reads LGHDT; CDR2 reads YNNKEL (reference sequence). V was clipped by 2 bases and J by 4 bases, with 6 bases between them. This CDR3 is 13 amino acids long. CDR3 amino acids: CASSQQQKNIQYF. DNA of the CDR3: TGTGCCAGCAGCCAACAACAGAAAAACATTCAGTACTTC.

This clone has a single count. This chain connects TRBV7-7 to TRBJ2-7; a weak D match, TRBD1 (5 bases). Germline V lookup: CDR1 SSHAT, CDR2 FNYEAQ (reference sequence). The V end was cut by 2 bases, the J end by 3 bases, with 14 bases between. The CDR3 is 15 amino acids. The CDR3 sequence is CASSLSPGPGYEQYF. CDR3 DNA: TGTGCCAGCAGCTTATCGCCAGGGCCAGGCTACGAGCAGTACTTC.

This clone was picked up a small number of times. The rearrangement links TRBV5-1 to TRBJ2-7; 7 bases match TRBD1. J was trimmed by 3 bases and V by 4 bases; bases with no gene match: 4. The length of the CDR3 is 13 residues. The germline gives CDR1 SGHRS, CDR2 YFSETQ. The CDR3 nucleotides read TGCGCCAGCAGCCGGGACAGAGGCTACGAGCAGTACTTC. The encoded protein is CASSRDRGYEQYF.

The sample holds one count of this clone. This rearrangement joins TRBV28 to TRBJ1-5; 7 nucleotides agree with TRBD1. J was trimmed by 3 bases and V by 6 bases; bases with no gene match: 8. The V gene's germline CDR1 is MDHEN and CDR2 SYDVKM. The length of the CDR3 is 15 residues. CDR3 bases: TGTGCCAGCAGCCAACCAGGGACAGCCAATCAGCCCCAGCATTTT. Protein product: CASSQPGTANQPQHF.

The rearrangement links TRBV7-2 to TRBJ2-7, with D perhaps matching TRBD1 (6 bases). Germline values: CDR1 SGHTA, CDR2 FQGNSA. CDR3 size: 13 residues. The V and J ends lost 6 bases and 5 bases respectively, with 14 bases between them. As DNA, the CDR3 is TGTGCCAGCAGTAAACAGGGTCGCGACGAGCAGTACTTC. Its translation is CASSKQGRDEQYF.

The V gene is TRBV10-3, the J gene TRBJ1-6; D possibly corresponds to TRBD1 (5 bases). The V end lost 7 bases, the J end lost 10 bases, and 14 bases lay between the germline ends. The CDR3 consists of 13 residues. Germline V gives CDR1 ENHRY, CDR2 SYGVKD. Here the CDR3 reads CAITTGWGSPLHF. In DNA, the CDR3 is TGTGCCATCACTACAGGTTGGGGATCACCCCTCCACTTT.

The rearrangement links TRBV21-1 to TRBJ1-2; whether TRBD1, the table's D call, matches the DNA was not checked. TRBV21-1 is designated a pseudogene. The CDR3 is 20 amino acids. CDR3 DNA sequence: TGTGCCAGCAGCAAAGGGGGCCCCGGGACAGGGGACTCTAAGGGGTATGGCTACACCTTC. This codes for CASSKGGPGTGDSKGYGYTF.

CDR3 in DNA: TGTGCCAGCAGTGAAAGGGAGGGGCCCCAGCATTTT. This codes for CASSEREGPQHF. The chain couples TRBV6-1 to TRBJ1-5; D is ambiguous. V was pared by 2 bases and J by 9 bases, with 8 bases between. Germline CDR1 reads MNHNS; CDR2 reads SASEGT. This CDR3 is 12 amino acids long.

The CDR3 sequence is CASSLDRVAYGYTF. DNA of the CDR3: TGCGCCAGCAGCTTGGACCGGGTCGCCTATGGCTACACCTTC. The V and J genes are TRBV5-1 and TRBJ1-2; D uncertain. V gave up 0 bases and J gave up 4 bases, with 10 bases separating them. Looked up from germline, CDR1 is SGHRS and CDR2 is YFSETQ. The CDR3 is 14 residues long.

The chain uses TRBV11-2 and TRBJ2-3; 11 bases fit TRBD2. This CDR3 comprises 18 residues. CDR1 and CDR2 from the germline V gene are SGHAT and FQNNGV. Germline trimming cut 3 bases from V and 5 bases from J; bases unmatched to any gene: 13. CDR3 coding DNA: TGTGCCAGCAGCTTTAGATCCCATACTAGCGGGGGTATAGATACGCAGTATTTT. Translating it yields CASSFRSHTSGGIDTQYF.

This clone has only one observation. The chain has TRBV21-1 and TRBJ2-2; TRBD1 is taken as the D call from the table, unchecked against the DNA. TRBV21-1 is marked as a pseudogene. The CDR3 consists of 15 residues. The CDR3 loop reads CASSKVGQNTGELFF. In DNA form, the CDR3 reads TGTGCCAGCAGCAAAGTGGGGCAGAACACCGGGGAGCTGTTTTTT.

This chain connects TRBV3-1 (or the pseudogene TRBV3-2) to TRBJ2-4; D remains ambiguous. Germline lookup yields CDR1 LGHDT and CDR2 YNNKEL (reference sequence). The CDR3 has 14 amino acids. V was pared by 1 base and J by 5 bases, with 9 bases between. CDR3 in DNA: TGTGCCAGCAGCCAAGGTGTCAGTGAAAACATTCAGTACTTC. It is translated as CASSQGVSENIQYF.

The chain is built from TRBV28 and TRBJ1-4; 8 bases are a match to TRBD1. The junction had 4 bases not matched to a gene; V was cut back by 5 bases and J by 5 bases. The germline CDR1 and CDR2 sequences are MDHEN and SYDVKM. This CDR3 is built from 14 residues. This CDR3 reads CASSPDRENEKLFF. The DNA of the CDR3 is TGTGCCAGCAGTCCGGACAGGGAGAATGAAAAACTGTTTTTT.

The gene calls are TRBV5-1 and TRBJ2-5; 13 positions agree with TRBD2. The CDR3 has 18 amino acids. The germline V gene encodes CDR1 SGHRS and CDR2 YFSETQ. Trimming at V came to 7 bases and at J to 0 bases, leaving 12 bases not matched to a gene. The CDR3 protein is CASLGTSGAGAYQETQYF. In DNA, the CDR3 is TGCGCCAGCCTAGGGACTAGCGGGGCCGGGGCGTACCAAGAGACCCAGTACTTC.

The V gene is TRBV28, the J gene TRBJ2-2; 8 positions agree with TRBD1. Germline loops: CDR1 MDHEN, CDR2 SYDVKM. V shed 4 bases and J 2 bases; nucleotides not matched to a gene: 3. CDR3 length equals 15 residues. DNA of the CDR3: TGTGCCAGCAGTTCGCCAGGGGGCAACACCGGGGAGCTGTTTTTT. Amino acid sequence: CASSSPGGNTGELFF.

CDR3 in amino acids: CASSQAGQGVSYNSPLHF. CDR3 coding DNA: TGCGCCAGCAGCCAAGCGGGACAGGGGGTCTCCTATAATTCACCCCTCCACTTT. The chain has TRBV4-1 and TRBJ1-6; 11 positions agree with TRBD1. Germline V gene sequence: CDR1 MGHRA, CDR2 YSYEKL. The CDR3 spans 18 residues. The junction had 2 bases not matched to a gene; V was cut back by 1 base and J by 0 bases.

The CDR3 DNA sequence: TGTGCCAGCAGCCGGACAGGGGTTGAATACGAGCAGTACTTC. This translates into CASSRTGVEYEQYF. The chain uses TRBV3-1 (or the pseudogene TRBV3-2) and TRBJ2-7, with 9 bases that match TRBD1. CDR1 is LGHDT and CDR2 is YNNKEL in the germline V gene (reference sequence). Trimming at V came to 4 bases and at J to 4 bases, leaving 5 bases not matched to a gene. The CDR3 contains 14 residues.

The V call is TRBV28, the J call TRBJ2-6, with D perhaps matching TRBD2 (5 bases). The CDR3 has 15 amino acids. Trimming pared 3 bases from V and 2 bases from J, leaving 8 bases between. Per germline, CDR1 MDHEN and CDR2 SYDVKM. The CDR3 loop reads CASSFSGAGANVLTF. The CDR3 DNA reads TGTGCCAGCAGTTTCTCCGGGGCTGGGGCCAACGTCCTGACTTTC. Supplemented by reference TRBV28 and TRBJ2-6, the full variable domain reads DVKVTQSSRYLVKRTGEKVFLECVQDMDHENMFWYRQDPGLGLRLIYFSYDVKMKEKGDIPEGYSVSREKKERFSLILESASTNQTSMYLCASSFSGAGANVLTFGAGSRLTVL.

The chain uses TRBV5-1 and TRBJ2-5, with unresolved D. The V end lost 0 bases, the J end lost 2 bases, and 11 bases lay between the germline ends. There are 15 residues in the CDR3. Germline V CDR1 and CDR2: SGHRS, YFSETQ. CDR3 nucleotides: TGCGCCAGCAGCTTGGCCGGAAGCAGGCAAGAGACCCAGTACTTC. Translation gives CASSLAGSRQETQYF.

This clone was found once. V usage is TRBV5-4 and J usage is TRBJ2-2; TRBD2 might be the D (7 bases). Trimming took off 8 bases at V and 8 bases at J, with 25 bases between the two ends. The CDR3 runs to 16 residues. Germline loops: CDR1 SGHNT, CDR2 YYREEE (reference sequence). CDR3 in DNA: TGTGCCAGTCACGGGTTGGGGGGGCGATCATCTGGGGAGCTGTTTTTT. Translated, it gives CASHGLGGRSSGELFF.